This T cell receptor beta chain is from a study of cytomegalovirus exposure and HLA in healthy donors. Study context: One earlier analysis, a look at around 180 million T cells, found around 110 million unique TCR beta sequences.

Worth noting for this clone: Its antigen is undetermined. A read error may produce the germline difference seen at one junction end.

CDR1 and CDR2 from the germline V gene are SEHNR and FQNEAQ (reference sequence). This CDR3 is built from 11 residues. The PCR had 60 Vbeta and 13 Jbeta primers. TCRdb keeps only in-frame clones here, not all; method: immunoSEQ multiplex PCR. This sample carries over 150,000 clones, approximately 80% of them seen once, and the ten largest clones take around 3.4%. Study-wide results and caveats: In a later analysis, HLA-C alleles had the fewest associated TCRs, DRB1 alleles the most. Among the sequence variants, a highly shared cluster was likely an artifact of sequencing.

V usage is TRBV7-9 and J usage is TRBJ2-2; D remains unclear. The material sequenced was PBMCs. This clonotype originated in a man aged 25-45 years in good health and CMV-seropositive. As DNA, the CDR3 is TGTGCCAGCAGCTACACGGGGGAGCTGTTTTTT. Amino acids: CASSYTGELFF.